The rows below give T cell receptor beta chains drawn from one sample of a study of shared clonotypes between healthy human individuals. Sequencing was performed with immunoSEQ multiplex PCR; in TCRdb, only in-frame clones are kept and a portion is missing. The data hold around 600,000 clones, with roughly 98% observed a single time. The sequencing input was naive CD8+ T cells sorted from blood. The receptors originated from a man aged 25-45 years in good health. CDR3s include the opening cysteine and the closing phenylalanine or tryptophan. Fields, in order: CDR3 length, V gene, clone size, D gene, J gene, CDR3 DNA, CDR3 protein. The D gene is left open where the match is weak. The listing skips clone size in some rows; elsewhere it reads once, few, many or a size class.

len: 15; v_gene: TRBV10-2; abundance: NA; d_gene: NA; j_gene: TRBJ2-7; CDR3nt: TGCGCCAGCAGTGAGCGGAGGGGCCCTCTCTACGAGCAGTACTTC; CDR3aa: CASSERRGPLYEQYF
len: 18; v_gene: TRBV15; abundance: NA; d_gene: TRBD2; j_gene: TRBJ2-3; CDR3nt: TGTGCCACCAGCAGAGAGGGTGGACTAGCGGCTAGCACAGATACGCAGTATTTT; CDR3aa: CATSREGGLAASTDTQYF
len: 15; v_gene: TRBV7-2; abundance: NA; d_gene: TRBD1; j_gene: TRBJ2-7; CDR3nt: TGTGCCAGCAGCCTATGGGACAGGGAGGTACCCGAGCAGTACTTC; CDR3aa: CASSLWDREVPEQYF
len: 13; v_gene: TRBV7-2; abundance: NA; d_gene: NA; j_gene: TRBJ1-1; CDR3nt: TGTGCCAGCAGCTTTGAACCCAACACTGAAGCTTTCTTT; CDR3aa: CASSFEPNTEAFF
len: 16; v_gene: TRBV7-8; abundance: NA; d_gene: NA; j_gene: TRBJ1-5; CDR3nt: TGTGCCAGCAGCCACGCAGGGAGGGGGGAAAATCAGCCCCAGCATTTT; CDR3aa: CASSHAGRGENQPQHF
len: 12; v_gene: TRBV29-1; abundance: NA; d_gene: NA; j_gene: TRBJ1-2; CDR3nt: TGCAGTGGGGTAGGTTATGACTATGGCTACACCTTC; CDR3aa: CSGVGYDYGYTF
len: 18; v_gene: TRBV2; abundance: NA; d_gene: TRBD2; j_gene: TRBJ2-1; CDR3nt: TGTGCCAGCAGTGAAGGGGGACTAGCGGAGAGCTCCTACAATGAGCAGTTCTTC; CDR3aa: CASSEGGLAESSYNEQFF
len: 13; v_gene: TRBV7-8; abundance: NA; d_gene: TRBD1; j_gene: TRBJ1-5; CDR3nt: TGTGCCAGCAGCCTACAGGGGAATCAGCCCCAGCATTTT; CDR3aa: CASSLQGNQPQHF
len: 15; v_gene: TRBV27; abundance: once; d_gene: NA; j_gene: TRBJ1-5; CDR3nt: TGTGCCAGCAGTTTAGGGGGAATCCCCAATCAGCCCCAGCATTTT; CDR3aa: CASSLGGIPNQPQHF
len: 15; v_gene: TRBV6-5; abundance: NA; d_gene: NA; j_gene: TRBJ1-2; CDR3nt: TGTGCCAGCAGTTACGGCGGGGGGACGGGCTATGGCTACACCTTC; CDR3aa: CASSYGGGTGYGYTF
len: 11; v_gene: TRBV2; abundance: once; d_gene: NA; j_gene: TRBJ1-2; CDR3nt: TGTGCCAGCCCCGGAACGCGGGGCTACACCTTC; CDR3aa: CASPGTRGYTF
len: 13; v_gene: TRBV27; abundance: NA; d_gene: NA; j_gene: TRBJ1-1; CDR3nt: TGTGCCAGCAGTTTATCGGAGAACACTGAAGCTTTCTTT; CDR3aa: CASSLSENTEAFF
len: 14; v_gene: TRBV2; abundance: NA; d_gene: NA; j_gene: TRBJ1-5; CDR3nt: TGTGCCAGCAGTGGGGGGCTAGGCAATCAGCCCCAGCATTTT; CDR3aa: CASSGGLGNQPQHF
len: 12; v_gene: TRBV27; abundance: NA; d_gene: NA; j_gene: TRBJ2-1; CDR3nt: TGTGCCAGCAGTGTGGGGGACAATGAGCAGTTCTTC; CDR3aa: CASSVGDNEQFF
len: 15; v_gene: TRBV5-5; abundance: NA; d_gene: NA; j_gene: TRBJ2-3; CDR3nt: TGTGCCAGCAGCTTGGTTGTGGGAGGCACAGATACGCAGTATTTT; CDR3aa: CASSLVVGGTDTQYF
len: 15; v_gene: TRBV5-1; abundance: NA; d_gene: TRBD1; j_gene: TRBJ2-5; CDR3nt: TGCGCCAGCAGCAGGATGGACAGGGCCATGGAGACCCAGTACTTC; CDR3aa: CASSRMDRAMETQYF
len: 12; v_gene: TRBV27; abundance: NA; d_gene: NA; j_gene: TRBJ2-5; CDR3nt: TGTGCCAGCCGGGACAACCTAGAGACCCAGTACTTC; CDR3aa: CASRDNLETQYF
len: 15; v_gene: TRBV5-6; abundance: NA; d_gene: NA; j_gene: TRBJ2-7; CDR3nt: TGTGCCAGCAGCTTGGTGGGGGAGAGGTCCTACGAGCAGTACTTC; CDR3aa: CASSLVGERSYEQYF
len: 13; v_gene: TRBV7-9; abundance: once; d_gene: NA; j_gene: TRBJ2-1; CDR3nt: TGTGCCAGTAGACGGGGCGAAATGTACGAGCAGTTCTTC; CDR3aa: CASRRGEMYEQFF
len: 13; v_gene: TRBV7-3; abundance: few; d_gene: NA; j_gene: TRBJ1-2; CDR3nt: TGTGCCAGCAGCTCCTCGGACAGAGATGGCTACACCTTC; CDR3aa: CASSSSDRDGYTF
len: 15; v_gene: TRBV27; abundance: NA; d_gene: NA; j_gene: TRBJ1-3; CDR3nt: TGTGCCAGCAGGGGGGGGCTATCGTCTGGAAACACCATATATTTT; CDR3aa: CASRGGLSSGNTIYF
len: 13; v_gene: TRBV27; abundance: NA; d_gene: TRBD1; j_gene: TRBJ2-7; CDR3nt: TGTGCCAGCGCCTTGACAGGGCCCTACGAGCAGTACTTC; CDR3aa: CASALTGPYEQYF
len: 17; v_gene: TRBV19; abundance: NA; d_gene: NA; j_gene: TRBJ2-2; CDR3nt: TGTGCCAGTAGTATTGTGGCGGCCCAGGGTGGCACCGGGGAGCTGTTTTTT; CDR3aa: CASSIVAAQGGTGELFF
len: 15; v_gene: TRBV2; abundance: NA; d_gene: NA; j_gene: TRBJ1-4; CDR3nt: TGTGCCAGCAGTCTACTAATTGGGGCTAATGAAAAACTGTTTTTT; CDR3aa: CASSLLIGANEKLFF
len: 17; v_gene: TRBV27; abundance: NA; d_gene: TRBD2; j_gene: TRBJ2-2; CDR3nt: TGTGCCAGCAGTCCGAACCCCGGGACTAGTCTTACCGGGGAGCTGTTTTTT; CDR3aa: CASSPNPGTSLTGELFF
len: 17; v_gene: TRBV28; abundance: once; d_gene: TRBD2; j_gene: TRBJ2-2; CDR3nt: TGTGCCAGCAGAACGGGACTACCTACCGCGAACACCGGGGAGCTGTTTTTT; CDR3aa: CASRTGLPTANTGELFF
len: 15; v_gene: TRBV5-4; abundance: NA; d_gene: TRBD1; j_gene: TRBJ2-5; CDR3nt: TGTGCCAGCAGCTTGGGGCAGGGGGATGGAGAGACCCAGTACTTC; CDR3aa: CASSLGQGDGETQYF
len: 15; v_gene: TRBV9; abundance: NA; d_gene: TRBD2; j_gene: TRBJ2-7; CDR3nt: TGTGCCAGCAGCGAGAGCGGGAAAATAGGACTCGAGCAGTACTTC; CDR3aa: CASSESGKIGLEQYF
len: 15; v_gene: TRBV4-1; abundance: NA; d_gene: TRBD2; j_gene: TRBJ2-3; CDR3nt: TGCGCCAGCAGCCAAGATCGGCGGGAGATGGATACGCAGTATTTT; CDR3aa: CASSQDRREMDTQYF
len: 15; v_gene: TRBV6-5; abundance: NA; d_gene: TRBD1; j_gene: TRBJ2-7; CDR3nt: TGTGCCAGCAGTTACTCCGGCCAGGGGGCTGGGGAGCAGTACTTC; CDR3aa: CASSYSGQGAGEQYF
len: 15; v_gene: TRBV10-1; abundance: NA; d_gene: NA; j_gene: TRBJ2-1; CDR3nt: TGCGCCAGCAGTGAGGATAGCGGCTCCTACAATGAGCAGTTCTTC; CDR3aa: CASSEDSGSYNEQFF
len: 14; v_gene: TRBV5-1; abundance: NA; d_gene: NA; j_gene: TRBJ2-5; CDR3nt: TGCGCCAGCAGCTCTACGACTCACGGGGAGACCCAGTACTTC; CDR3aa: CASSSTTHGETQYF
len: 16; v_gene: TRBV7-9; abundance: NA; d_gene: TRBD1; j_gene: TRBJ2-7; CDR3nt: TGTGCCAGCAGCTACGAGGACAGGGGGACCATCTACGAGCAGTACTTC; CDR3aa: CASSYEDRGTIYEQYF
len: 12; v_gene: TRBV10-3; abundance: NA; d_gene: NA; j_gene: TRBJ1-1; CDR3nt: TGTGCCATCAGTTTGGGTAGCACTGAAGCTTTCTTT; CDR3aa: CAISLGSTEAFF
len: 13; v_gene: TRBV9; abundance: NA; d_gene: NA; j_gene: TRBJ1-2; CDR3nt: TGTGCCAGCAGCGTAAACGGGAACTATGGCTACACCTTC; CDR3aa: CASSVNGNYGYTF
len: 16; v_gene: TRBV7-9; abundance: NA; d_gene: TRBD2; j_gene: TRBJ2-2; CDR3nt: TGTGCCAGCAGCACCGCGGGACTAGCGATGTTCGGGGAGCTGTTTTTT; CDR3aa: CASSTAGLAMFGELFF